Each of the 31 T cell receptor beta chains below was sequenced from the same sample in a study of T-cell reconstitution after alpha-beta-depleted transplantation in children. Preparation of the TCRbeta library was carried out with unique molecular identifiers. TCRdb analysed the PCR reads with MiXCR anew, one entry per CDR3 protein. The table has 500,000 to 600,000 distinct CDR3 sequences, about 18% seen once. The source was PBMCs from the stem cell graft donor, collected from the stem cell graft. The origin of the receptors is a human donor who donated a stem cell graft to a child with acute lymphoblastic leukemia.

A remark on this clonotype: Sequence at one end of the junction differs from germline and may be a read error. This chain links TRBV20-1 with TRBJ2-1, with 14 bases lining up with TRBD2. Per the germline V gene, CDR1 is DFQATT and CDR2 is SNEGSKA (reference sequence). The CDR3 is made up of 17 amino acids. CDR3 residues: CCATGLAGGLRYNEQFF. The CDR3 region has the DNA TGCTGTGCTACAGGACTAGCGGGAGGCCTTAGGTACAATGAGCAGTTCTTC.

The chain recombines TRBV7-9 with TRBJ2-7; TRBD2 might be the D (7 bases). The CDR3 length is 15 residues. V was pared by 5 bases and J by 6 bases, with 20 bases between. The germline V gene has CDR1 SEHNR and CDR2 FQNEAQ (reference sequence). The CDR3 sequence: CASSPPGEGGGEQYF. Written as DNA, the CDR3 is TGTGCCAGCAGCCCCCCCGGGGAGGGAGGGGGCGAGCAGTACTTC. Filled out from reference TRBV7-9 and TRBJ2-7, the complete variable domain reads DTGVSQNPRHKITKRGQNVTFRCDPISEHNRLYWYRQTLGQGPEFLTYFQNEAQLEKSRLLSDRFSAERPKGSFSTLEIQRTEQGDSAMYLCASSPPGEGGGEQYFGPGTRLTVT.

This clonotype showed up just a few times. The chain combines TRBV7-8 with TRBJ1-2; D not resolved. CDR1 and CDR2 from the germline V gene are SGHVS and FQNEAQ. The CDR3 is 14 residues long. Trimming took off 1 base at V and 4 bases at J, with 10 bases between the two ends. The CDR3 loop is CASSLDAGIYGYTF. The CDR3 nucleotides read TGTGCCAGCAGCTTAGACGCGGGAATCTATGGCTACACCTTC.

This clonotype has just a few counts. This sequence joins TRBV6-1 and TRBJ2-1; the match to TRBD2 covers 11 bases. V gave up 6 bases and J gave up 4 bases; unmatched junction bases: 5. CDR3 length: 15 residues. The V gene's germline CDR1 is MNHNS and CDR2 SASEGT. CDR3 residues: CASRWGLAEYNEQFF. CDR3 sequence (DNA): TGTGCCAGCAGGTGGGGACTAGCGGAATACAATGAGCAGTTCTTC.

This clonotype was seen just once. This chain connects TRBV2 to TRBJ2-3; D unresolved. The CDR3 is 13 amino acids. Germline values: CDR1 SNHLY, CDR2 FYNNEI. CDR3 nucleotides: TGTGTGGAGAAGGGTTCTAGCACAGATACGCAGTATTTT. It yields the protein CVEKGSSTDTQYF.

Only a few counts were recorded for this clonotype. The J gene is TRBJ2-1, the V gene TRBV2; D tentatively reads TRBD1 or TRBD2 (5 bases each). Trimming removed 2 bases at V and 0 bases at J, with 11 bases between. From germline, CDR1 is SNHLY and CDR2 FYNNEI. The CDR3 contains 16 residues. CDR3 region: CASSERGRGSYNEQFF. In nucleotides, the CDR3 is TGTGCCAGCAGTGAACGGGGAAGGGGCTCCTACAATGAGCAGTTCTTC.

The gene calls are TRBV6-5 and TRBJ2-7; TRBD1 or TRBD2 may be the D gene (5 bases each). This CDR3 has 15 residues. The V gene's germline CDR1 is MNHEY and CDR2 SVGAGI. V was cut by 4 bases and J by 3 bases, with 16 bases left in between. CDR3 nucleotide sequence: TGTGCCAGCAGTTGGTTGGGGGATTCGATCTACGAGCAGTACTTC. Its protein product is CASSWLGDSIYEQYF.

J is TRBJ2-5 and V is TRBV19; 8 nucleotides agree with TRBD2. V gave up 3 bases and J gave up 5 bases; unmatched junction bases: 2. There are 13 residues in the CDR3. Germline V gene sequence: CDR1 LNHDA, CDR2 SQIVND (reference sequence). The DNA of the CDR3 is TGTGCCAGTAGTATGACTAGCGCGGAGACCCAGTACTTC. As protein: CASSMTSAETQYF. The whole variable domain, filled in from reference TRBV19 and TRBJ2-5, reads DGGITQSPKYLFRKEGQNVTLSCEQNLNHDAMYWYRQDPGQGLRLIYYSQIVNDFQKGDIAEGYSVSREKKESFPLTVTSAQKNPTAFYLCASSMTSAETQYFGPGTRLLVL.

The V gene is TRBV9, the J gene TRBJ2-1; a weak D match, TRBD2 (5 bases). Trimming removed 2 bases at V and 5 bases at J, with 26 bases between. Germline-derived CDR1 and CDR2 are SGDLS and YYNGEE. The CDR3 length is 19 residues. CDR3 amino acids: CASSVTLVGSETFHNEQFF. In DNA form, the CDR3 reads TGTGCCAGCAGCGTCACCCTGGTCGGTAGCGAAACTTTTCACAATGAGCAGTTCTTC.

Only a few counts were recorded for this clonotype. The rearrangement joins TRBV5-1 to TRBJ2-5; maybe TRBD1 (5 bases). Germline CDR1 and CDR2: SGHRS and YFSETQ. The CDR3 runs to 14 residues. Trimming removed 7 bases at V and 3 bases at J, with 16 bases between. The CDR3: CASSVSPGKETQYF. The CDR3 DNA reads TGCGCCAGCTCGGTGTCCCCAGGGAAAGAGACCCAGTACTTC.

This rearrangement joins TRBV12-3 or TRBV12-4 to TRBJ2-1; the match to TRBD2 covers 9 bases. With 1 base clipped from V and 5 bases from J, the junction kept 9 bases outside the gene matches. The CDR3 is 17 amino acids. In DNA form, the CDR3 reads TGTGCCAGCAGTTTAGGATGGTCTAGCGGGGATCACAATGAGCAGTTCTTC. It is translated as CASSLGWSSGDHNEQFF.

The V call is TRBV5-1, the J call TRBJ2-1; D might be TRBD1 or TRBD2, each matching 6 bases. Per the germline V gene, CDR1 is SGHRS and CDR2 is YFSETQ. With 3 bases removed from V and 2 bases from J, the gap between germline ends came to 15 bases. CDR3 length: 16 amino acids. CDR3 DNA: TGCGCCAGCAGCTGGGGGCGCCCGGGGGCCTACAATGAGCAGTTCTTC. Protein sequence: CASSWGRPGAYNEQFF.

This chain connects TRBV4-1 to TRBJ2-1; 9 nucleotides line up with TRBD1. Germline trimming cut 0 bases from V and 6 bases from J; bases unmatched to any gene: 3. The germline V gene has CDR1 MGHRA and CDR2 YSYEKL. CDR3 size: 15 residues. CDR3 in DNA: TGCGCCAGCAGCCAAGAGAGGACAGGGGCCAATGAGCAGTTCTTC. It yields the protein CASSQERTGANEQFF.

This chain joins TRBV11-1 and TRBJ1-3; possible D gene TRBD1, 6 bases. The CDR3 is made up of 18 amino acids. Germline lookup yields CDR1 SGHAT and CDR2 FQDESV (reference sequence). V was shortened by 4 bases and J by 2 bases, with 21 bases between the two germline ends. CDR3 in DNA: TGTGCCAGCAGCTCGGGAGAGTCCACAGGGAAGGCTGGAAACACCATATATTTT. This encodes CASSSGESTGKAGNTIYF.

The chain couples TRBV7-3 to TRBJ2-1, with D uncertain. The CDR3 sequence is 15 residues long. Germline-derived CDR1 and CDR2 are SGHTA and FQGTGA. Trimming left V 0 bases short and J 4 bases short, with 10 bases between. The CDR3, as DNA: TGTGCCAGCAGCTTAACATCGGTTACTTACAATGAGCAGTTCTTC. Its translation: CASSLTSVTYNEQFF.

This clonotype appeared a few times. CDR3 sequence (DNA): TGTGCCAGCCTCGCAGGGGCCCTTAATGAAAAACTGTTTTTT. This gives the protein CASLAGALNEKLFF. The chain combines TRBV19 with TRBJ1-4; tentative D call: TRBD1 (6 bases). Trimming left V 9 bases short and J 4 bases short, with 15 bases between. In germline, CDR1 is LNHDA, CDR2 SQIVND (reference sequence). There are 14 residues in the CDR3.

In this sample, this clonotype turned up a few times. The CDR3 sequence is CASSAGNTEAFF. In DNA form, the CDR3 reads TGCGCCAGCAGCGCAGGGAACACTGAAGCTTTCTTT. The chain joins TRBV5-1 to TRBJ1-1; D is unresolved. Germline lookup yields CDR1 SGHRS and CDR2 YFSETQ. The CDR3 is made up of 12 amino acids. V lost 4 bases to trimming and J lost 1 base, with 5 bases between them. Drawing the rest from reference TRBV5-1 and TRBJ1-1, the complete variable domain is KAGVTQTPRYLIKTRGQQVTLSCSPISGHRSVSWYQQTPGQGLQFLFEYFSETQRNKGNFPGRFSGRQFSNSRSEMNVSTLELGDSALYLCASSAGNTEAFFGQGTRLTVV.

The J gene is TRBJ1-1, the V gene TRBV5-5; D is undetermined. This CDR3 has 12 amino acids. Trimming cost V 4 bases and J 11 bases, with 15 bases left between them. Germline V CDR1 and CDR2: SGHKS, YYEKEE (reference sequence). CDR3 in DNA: TGTGCCAGCAGCAGAGCAGACTATTCGGCTTTCTTT. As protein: CASSRADYSAFF.

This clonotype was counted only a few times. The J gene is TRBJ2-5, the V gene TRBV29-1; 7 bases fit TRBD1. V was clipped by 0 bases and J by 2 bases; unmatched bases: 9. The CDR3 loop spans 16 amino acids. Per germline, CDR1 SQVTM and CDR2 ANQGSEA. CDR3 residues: CSVEDTYRGRQETQYF. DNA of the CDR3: TGCAGCGTTGAAGATACTTACAGGGGAAGGCAAGAGACCCAGTACTTC. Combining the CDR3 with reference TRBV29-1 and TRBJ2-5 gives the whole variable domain SAVISQKPSRDICQRGTSLTIQCQVDSQVTMMFWYRQQPGQSLTLIATANQGSEATYESGFVIDKFPISRPNLTFSTLTVSNMSPEDSSIYLCSVEDTYRGRQETQYFGPGTRLLVL.

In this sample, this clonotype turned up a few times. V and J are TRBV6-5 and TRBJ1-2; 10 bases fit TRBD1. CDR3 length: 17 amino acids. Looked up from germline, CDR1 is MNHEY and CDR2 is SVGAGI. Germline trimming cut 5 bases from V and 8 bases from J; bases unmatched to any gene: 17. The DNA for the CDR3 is TGTGCCAGCAGTAACCGAGTAGGGGACAGGGGTGGTTACGGCTACACCTTC. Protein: CASSNRVGDRGGYGYTF.

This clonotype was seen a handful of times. CDR3 DNA sequence: TGCAGTGCTAGGTATCTGGCAAGCATGAACACTGAAGCTTTCTTT. Protein sequence: CSARYLASMNTEAFF. V usage is TRBV20-1 and J usage is TRBJ1-1; D gene uncertain. Germline V gives CDR1 DFQATT, CDR2 SNEGSKA (reference sequence). The CDR3 runs 15 residues. The V gene lost 3 bases and the J gene lost 0 bases, with 14 bases spanning the gap.

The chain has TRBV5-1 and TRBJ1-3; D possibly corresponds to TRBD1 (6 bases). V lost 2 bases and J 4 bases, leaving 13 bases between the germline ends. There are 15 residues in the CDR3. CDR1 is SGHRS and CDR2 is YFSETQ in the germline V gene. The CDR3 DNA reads TGCGCCAGCAGCTTCGGGGGCGCAGCCGGAAACACCATATATTTT. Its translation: CASSFGGAAGNTIYF.

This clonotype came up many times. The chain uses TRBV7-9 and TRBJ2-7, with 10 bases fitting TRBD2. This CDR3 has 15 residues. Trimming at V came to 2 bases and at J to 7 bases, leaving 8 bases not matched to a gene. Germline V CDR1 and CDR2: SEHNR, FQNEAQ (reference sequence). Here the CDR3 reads CASSLSPSGSWEQYF. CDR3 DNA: TGTGCCAGCAGCTTATCCCCTAGCGGGAGCTGGGAGCAGTACTTC.

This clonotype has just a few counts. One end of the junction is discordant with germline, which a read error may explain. The CDR3 nucleotides are TGTGCCAGCTGTTTGGGCTGGACTGGCCCCAATCAGCCCCAGCATTTT. This gives the protein CASCLGWTGPNQPQHF. The rearrangement uses TRBV12-3 or TRBV12-4 and TRBJ1-5; D not resolved. CDR3 length: 16 residues.

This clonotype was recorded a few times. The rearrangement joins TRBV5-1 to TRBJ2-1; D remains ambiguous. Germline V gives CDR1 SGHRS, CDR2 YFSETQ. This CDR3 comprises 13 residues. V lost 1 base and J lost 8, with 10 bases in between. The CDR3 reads CASSLLEMDEQFF. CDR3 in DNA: TGCGCCAGCAGCTTGCTGGAAATGGATGAGCAGTTCTTC.

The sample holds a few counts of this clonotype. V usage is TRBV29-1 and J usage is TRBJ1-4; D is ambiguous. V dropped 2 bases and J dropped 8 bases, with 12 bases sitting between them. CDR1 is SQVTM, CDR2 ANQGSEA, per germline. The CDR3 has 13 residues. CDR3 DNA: TGCAGCGTTGAAACAAACCCGCGGGAAAAACTGTTTTTT. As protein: CSVETNPREKLFF. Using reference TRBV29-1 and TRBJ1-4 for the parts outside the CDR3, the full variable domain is SAVISQKPSRDICQRGTSLTIQCQVDSQVTMMFWYRQQPGQSLTLIATANQGSEATYESGFVIDKFPISRPNLTFSTLTVSNMSPEDSSIYLCSVETNPREKLFFGSGTQLSVL.

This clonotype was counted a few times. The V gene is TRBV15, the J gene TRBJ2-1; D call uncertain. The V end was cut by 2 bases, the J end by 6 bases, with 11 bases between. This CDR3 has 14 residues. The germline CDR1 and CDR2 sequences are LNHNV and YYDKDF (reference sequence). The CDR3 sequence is CATSRSNLGNEQFF. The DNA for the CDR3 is TGTGCCACCAGCAGATCTAATCTAGGCAATGAGCAGTTCTTC.

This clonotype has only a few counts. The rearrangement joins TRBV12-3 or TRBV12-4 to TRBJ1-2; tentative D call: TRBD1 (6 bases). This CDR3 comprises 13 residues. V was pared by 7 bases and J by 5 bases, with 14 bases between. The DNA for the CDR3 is TGTGCCAGCACCGCCGACAGGCGGTATGGCTACACCTTC. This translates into CASTADRRYGYTF.

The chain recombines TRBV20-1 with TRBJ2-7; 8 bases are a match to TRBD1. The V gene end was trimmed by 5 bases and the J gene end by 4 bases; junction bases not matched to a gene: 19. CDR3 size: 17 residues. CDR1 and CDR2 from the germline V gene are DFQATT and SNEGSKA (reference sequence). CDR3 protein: CSAGRISWAGGGYEQYF. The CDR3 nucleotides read TGCAGTGCTGGGAGGATCTCTTGGGCAGGGGGCGGGTACGAGCAGTACTTC.

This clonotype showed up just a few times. The CDR3 coding sequence is TGCAGTGCTAGGTCGACAGGCCCTGGGGCCAAAAACATTCAGTACTTC. Translated, it gives CSARSTGPGAKNIQYF. This sequence joins TRBV20-1 and TRBJ2-4; D is possibly TRBD1 (6 bases). The V end lost 3 bases, the J end lost 1 base, and 16 bases lay between the germline ends. The CDR3 is 16 residues long. CDR1 and CDR2 (germline): DFQATT, SNEGSKA (reference sequence).

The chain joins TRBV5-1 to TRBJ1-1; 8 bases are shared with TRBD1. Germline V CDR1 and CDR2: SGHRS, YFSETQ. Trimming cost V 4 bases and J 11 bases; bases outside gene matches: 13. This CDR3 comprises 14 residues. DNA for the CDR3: TGCGCCAGCAGCCGTTCTCAGGGGGCGGGCGACGCTTTCTTT. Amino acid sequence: CASSRSQGAGDAFF.